This T cell receptor (beta chain) was sequenced during a study of OX40 agonist ivuxolimab in advanced cancers. Turning to the overall study: Ivuxolimab was a fully human IgG2 agonistic monoclonal antibody targeting the costimulatory receptor OX40 (CD134). Of the roughly 50 dose-escalation patients, hepatocellular carcinoma was present in about 20, melanoma in roughly 15, renal cell carcinoma in 9 and head and neck cancer in 9. The point of sequencing TCRbeta in the periphery was to test whether ivuxolimab changed TCR sequence diversity and drove clonal T-cell expansion. Partial responses were achieved by three dose-escalation patients, of whom one had hepatocellular carcinoma and two had cutaneous melanoma. The dose-escalation cohort was 82.7% male with a mean age of approximately 60 years, ranging from about 20 to 85. Intravenous ivuxolimab was administered to patients every 2 weeks at six dose levels: 0.01, 0.1, 0.3, 1.5, 3 and 10 mg/kg. Patients were allowed to have had prior anti-PD-1, anti-PD-L1 or anti-CTLA-4 therapy, and 40% to 45% of the dose-escalation patients had previously received checkpoint inhibitors. The paper describes the monotherapy dose-escalation part (N of about 52 patients) of the phase I trial of ivuxolimab.

The trial excluded patients who had a history of autoimmune disease or who were on systemic immunosuppression. Peripheral blood for TCR sequencing was collected from all dose cohorts at baseline, on cycle 4 day 1, and on cycle 7 day 1. Samples were obtained from an open-label, multicenter, first-in-human phase I dose-escalation trial of ivuxolimab. The trial enrolled adults with locally advanced or metastatic head and neck squamous cell, hepatocellular, melanoma or renal cell carcinoma. Before TCR sequencing, CD4+ T cells and CD8+ T cells were sorted from peripheral blood as separate populations. V is shortened by 10 bases, J by 10 bases, and the region joining them spans 23 bases. The CDR3 measures 15 amino acids from cysteine to phenylalanine. The sequence is cut down to CDR3 DNA, 45 bases in frame from base 1. The germline V gene sets CDR1 to SGHAT and CDR2 to FQNNGV. As to this clone: It has no known antigen specificity. No base-level quality is on record; no much larger clone is a single base apart.

Genomic DNA was isolated from the sorted cells so that the TCRbeta CDR3 region could be sequenced. TCRbeta CDR3 regions were sequenced using the immunoSEQ Assay. TCRdb stores this immuneACCESS table with in-frame sequences only. Part of the clones is absent; in the studies checked, under half of the shortfall reflects unresolved V genes, and no reason is known for the rest. The table for this sample lists more than 80,000 clones; 90% to 95% of them were counted only once. The ten largest clones represent approximately 0.32% of the sample. Results the study describes overall, beyond this receptor: Low levels of normalized T-cell clonal expansion were also seen in some patients who did not respond. In the 0.1-3.0 mg/kg groups, partial responders were among the patients with the lowest normalized peripheral clonal expansion, particularly in CD8+ T cells. At doses from 0.1 to 3.0 mg/kg, clonal expansion was seen in both CD4+ and CD8+ blood T cells between baseline and week 6. The antigen specificity of the peripheral T cells that underwent clonal expansion was not determined. After ivuxolimab, more expanded clones were found on average in CD8+ T cells than in CD4+ T cells.

The chain is assembled from TRBV11-2 and TRBJ1-6, with TRBD1 tentatively as D gene (6 bases match). The receptor comes from an adult with an advanced solid tumor such as melanoma, head and neck, liver or kidney cancer. This specimen consisted of CD4+ or CD8+ T cells sorted from blood, obtained in a trial of the OX40 agonist ivuxolimab. Read as DNA, the sequence is TGTGCCACCATAACCGACCAGGGGACGGGATCACCCCTCCACTTT. Its product reads: CATITDQGTGSPLHF.